This TCR beta chain originates from a study of T-cell reconstitution after alpha-beta-depleted transplantation in children. Unique molecular identifiers were used in preparing the TCRbeta library. In TCRdb, the PCR reads were re-called with MiXCR into one record per CDR3 protein. The sample contains some 500,000 distinct CDR3 sequences, about a sixth of which appear only once. This clonotype has at least ten counts. The TCR originated in a human donor who donated a stem cell graft to a child with acute lymphoblastic leukemia. The sequenced sample was PBMCs from the stem cell graft donor, obtained from the stem cell graft.

As DNA, the CDR3 is TGCAGTGCTAGAAGAGGGTCCTACGAGCAGTACTTC. As protein: CSARRGSYEQYF. The chain is built from TRBV20-1 and TRBJ2-7; tentative D call: TRBD2 (5 bases). Trimming took 2 bases from V and 1 from J, leaving 6 bases between them. The CDR3 extends over 12 amino acids. From germline, CDR1 is DFQATT and CDR2 SNEGSKA (reference sequence).